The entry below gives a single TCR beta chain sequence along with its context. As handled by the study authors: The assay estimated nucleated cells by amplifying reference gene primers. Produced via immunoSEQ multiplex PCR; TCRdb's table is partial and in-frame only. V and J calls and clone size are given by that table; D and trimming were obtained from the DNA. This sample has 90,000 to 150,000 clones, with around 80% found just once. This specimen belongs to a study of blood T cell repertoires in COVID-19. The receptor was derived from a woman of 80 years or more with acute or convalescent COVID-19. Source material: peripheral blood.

The CDR3 nucleotides are TGTGCCAGTAGTTCGGGACAGGGAAAGGTTCGCCCTGAAGCTTTCTTT. Translated: CASSSGQGKVRPEAFF. The chain recombines TRBV19 with TRBJ1-1, with 9 nucleotides matching TRBD1. V lost 5 bases, J lost 6 bases, and 13 bases stayed unmatched. CDR3 length: 16 amino acids. In germline, CDR1 is LNHDA, CDR2 SQIVND (reference sequence).